One sample yielded the 25 T cell receptor beta chains listed below, sequenced in a study of siplizumab effects on memory and regulatory T cells. Assay used: immunoSEQ multiplex PCR; TCRdb lists only in-frame clones, some missing. This sample has around 100,000 clones, with about 93% found just once. The sample consisted of Tregs sorted from blood. Receptors originate from a human donor in good health.

The chain is built from TRBV5-4 and TRBJ1-2; D is undetermined. The length of the CDR3 is 13 residues. V shed 2 bases and J shed 8 bases, with 13 bases lying between them. Germline V gene sequence: CDR1 SGHNT, CDR2 YYREEE (reference sequence). This CDR3 reads CASSLEQLYGYTF. The DNA of the CDR3 is TGTGCCAGCAGCTTAGAACAGCTTTACGGCTACACCTTC.

The CDR3 bases are TGTGCCATCAGTGAGCTCGGACTAGCGCAAAATGAGCAGTTCTTC. Protein: CAISELGLAQNEQFF. The chain joins TRBV10-3 to TRBJ2-1; TRBD2 agrees at 9 bases. The CDR3 has 15 amino acids. Germline trimming cut 2 bases from V and 7 bases from J; bases unmatched to any gene: 6. Germline V gene lookup returns CDR1 ENHRY and CDR2 SYGVKD.

For the CDR3, the DNA is TGTGCCAGCAGCTTGTTGGGACAGGGGACTAGCTACGAGCAGTACTTC. Translation gives CASSLLGQGTSYEQYF. The rearrangement joins TRBV5-6 to TRBJ2-7; 10 positions match TRBD1. Germline V gene lookup returns CDR1 SGHDT and CDR2 YYEEEE. The ends lost 1 base at V and 3 bases at J; junction bases unmatched: 7. The CDR3 is 16 residues long.

The chain has TRBV19 and TRBJ1-5; D is unresolved. The CDR3 consists of 16 residues. Germline-derived CDR1 and CDR2 are LNHDA and SQIVND (reference sequence). Trimming removed 4 bases from V and 0 bases from J, with 13 bases in between. CDR3 nucleotide sequence: TGTGCCAGTAGTAAAAACCGGGATTATAGCAATCAGCCCCAGCATTTT. Translation gives CASSKNRDYSNQPQHF.

The rearrangement links TRBV4-2 to TRBJ2-5, with D perhaps TRBD1 (6 bases). Germline values: CDR1 LGHNA, CDR2 YNFKEQ. CDR3 size: 11 residues. V was trimmed by 3 bases and J by 9 bases, leaving 8 bases between them. The CDR3 DNA follows: TGTGCCAGCAGCCACCCAGGGGCCCAGTACTTC. Its translation is CASSHPGAQYF.

This chain links TRBV6-4 with TRBJ1-5, with D unresolved. CDR3 length equals 14 residues. Germline CDR1 and CDR2: MRHNA and SNTAGT. V lost 6 bases and J 6 bases, leaving 15 bases between the germline ends. The CDR3 protein is CASRTASSPQPQHF. The CDR3 DNA is TGTGCCAGCAGGACCGCCTCATCGCCTCAGCCCCAGCATTTT.

This clone has a single count. The J gene is TRBJ2-3, the V gene TRBV9, with 12 bases matching TRBD2. The trim removed 1 base at V and 6 bases at J, leaving 12 bases unmatched. The CDR3 extends over 18 amino acids. CDR1 is SGDLS, CDR2 YYNGEE, per germline. The CDR3, as DNA: TGTGCCAGCAGCGTACCAACCGGACTAGCGGGAAGGGCGGATACGCAGTATTTT. Translating it yields CASSVPTGLAGRADTQYF.

The rearrangement uses TRBV9 and TRBJ2-1; maybe TRBD1 (6 bases). The CDR3 spans 13 residues. Germline V gives CDR1 SGDLS, CDR2 YYNGEE. The ends were cut back, 4 bases at V and 4 bases at J, with 9 bases in the middle. CDR3 nucleotide sequence: TGTGCCAGCAGCCGGACAGAATACAATGAGCAGTTCTTC. Its protein product is CASSRTEYNEQFF.

The chain is built from TRBV13 and TRBJ2-7, with D maybe TRBD2 (6 bases). The CDR3 has 14 amino acids. Trimming took 2 bases from V and 3 from J, leaving 11 bases between them. Germline CDR1 PRHDT, CDR2 FYEKMQ (reference sequence). CDR3 nucleotides: TGTGCCAGCAGCTTAACGGGAGTGGGCTACGAGCAGTACTTC. Its protein is CASSLTGVGYEQYF.

This chain links TRBV19 with TRBJ1-5, with a possible D match to TRBD1 (5 bases). The V gene lost 6 bases and the J gene lost 0 bases, with 12 bases spanning the gap. This CDR3 has 15 residues. Germline CDR1 reads LNHDA; CDR2 reads SQIVND (reference sequence). The CDR3 region has the DNA TGTGCCAGTAGGGTCGGGGCTCTTAGCAATCAGCCCCAGCATTTT. This encodes CASRVGALSNQPQHF.

V and J are TRBV12-5 and TRBJ2-6, with a tentative D call TRBD1 (5 bases). Germline loops: CDR1 LGHNT, CDR2 FRNRAP. V gave up 5 bases and J gave up 5 bases, with 22 bases separating them. This CDR3 spans 18 amino acids. The CDR3 spells CASGPENAGQSRANVLTF. The CDR3 region has the DNA TGTGCTAGTGGTCCAGAAAATGCAGGACAAAGTCGGGCCAACGTCCTGACTTTC. The full variable domain, rest sourced from reference TRBV12-5 and TRBJ2-6, is DARVTQTPRHKVTEMGQEVTMRCQPILGHNTVFWYRQTMMQGLELLAYFRNRAPLDDSGMPKDRFSAEMPDATLATLKIQPSEPRDSAVYFCASGPENAGQSRANVLTFGAGSRLTVL.

The chain couples TRBV19 to TRBJ2-7, with a tentative D call TRBD2 (5 bases). V dropped 1 base and J dropped 7 bases, with 20 bases sitting between them. Germline V gene lookup returns CDR1 LNHDA and CDR2 SQIVND (reference sequence). The CDR3 is 16 amino acids. The CDR3 DNA reads TGTGCCAGTAGTATAGCTCACGTCGTCCTAGCTAGTGAGCAGTACTTC. Translating gives CASSIAHVVLASEQYF.

The V call is TRBV9, the J call TRBJ2-1; TRBD2 aligns across 10 bases. The CDR3 has 15 amino acids. CDR1 and CDR2 from the germline V gene are SGDLS and YYNGEE. V trimming: 2 bases; J trimming: 2 bases; junction bases outside the gene matches: 1. CDR3: CASSVLAGAYNEQFF. CDR3 nucleotide sequence: TGTGCCAGCAGCGTCCTAGCGGGAGCCTACAATGAGCAGTTCTTC.

The chain's CDR3 is CASSFGNSPLHF. CDR3 sequence (DNA): TGTGCCAGCAGTTTTGGGAATTCACCCCTCCACTTT. This chain connects TRBV27 to TRBJ1-6; no clear D gene. Germline CDR1 MNHEY, CDR2 SMNVEV (reference sequence). CDR3 length equals 12 residues. V was pared by 3 bases and J by 7 bases, with 4 bases between.

The rearrangement links TRBV12-5 to TRBJ2-2; 13 nucleotides match TRBD2. This CDR3 has 18 amino acids. The germline CDR1 and CDR2 sequences are LGHNT and FRNRAP. V shed 1 base, J shed 5 bases, and the junction held 7 bases outside the gene matches. The CDR3 nucleotides read TGTGCTAGTGGTTTGGGTCGACTAGCGGGAGGAGATACCGGGGAGCTGTTTTTT. It codes for CASGLGRLAGGDTGELFF.

The chain is built from TRBV11-3 and TRBJ2-7, with 7 bases lining up with TRBD2. CDR1 is SGHNT and CDR2 is YENEEA in the germline V gene. The ends lost 2 bases at V and 3 bases at J; junction bases unmatched: 4. This CDR3 contains 14 residues. The CDR3 nucleotides are TGTGCCAGCAGCTTACGGGGGGTTGACTACGAGCAGTACTTC. Its translation: CASSLRGVDYEQYF.

This sequence joins TRBV7-2 and TRBJ1-2; D is perhaps TRBD1 (5 bases). Germline V gene sequence: CDR1 SGHTA, CDR2 FQGNSA. V shed 6 bases and J shed 7 bases, with 18 bases lying between them. This CDR3 is built from 14 residues. The CDR3 region is CASSPTAGGGGYTF. CDR3 sequence (DNA): TGTGCCAGCAGTCCTACAGCGGGGGGAGGTGGCTACACCTTC.

V is TRBV30 and J is TRBJ2-7; D not certain. Trimming cost V 3 bases and J 3 bases, with 12 bases left between them. CDR3 length equals 13 residues. Germline CDR1 reads GTSNPN; CDR2 reads SVGIG (reference sequence). The CDR3 loop is CAWSPATRYEQYF. CDR3 DNA sequence: TGTGCCTGGAGCCCGGCGACCCGCTACGAGCAGTACTTC.

The chain carries TRBV6-1 and TRBJ2-7; no clear D. The germline gives CDR1 MNHNS, CDR2 SASEGT. The V end lost 8 bases, the J end lost 3 bases, and 14 bases lay between the germline ends. The CDR3 is 13 residues long. CDR3 region: CASSVGPDYEQYF. DNA for the CDR3: TGTGCCAGCTCCGTCGGGCCCGACTACGAGCAGTACTTC.

The gene calls are TRBV10-3 and TRBJ2-4; D is perhaps TRBD1 or TRBD2 (5 bases each). V lost 6 bases and J 5 bases, leaving 11 bases between the germline ends. Germline V gives CDR1 ENHRY, CDR2 SYGVKD. The CDR3 loop spans 13 amino acids. CDR3 loop: CAISTGTENIQYF. The CDR3 DNA sequence: TGTGCCATCAGCACCGGGACCGAAAACATTCAGTACTTC.

The gene calls are TRBV9 and TRBJ2-7; D gene ambiguous. The CDR3 consists of 13 residues. Germline V gene data show CDR1 as SGDLS and CDR2 as YYNGEE. V was trimmed by 6 bases and J by 3 bases, leaving 13 bases between them. CDR3 sequence reads: CASNRAGIYEQYF. For the CDR3, the DNA is TGTGCCAGCAATCGCGCTGGAATCTACGAGCAGTACTTC.

The chain carries TRBV11-2 and TRBJ1-2; tentative D call: TRBD1 (5 bases). The CDR3 consists of 15 residues. The V gene's germline CDR1 is SGHAT and CDR2 FQNNGV. The V end lost 4 bases, the J end lost 7 bases, and 19 bases lay between the germline ends. CDR3 coding DNA: TGTGCCAGCAGCTCAAGGCAGGGATACGAAGGTGGCTACACCTTC. Translation gives CASSSRQGYEGGYTF.

This rearrangement joins TRBV7-9 to TRBJ1-1; the D is unclear. Germline CDR1 is SEHNR and CDR2 is FQNEAQ (reference sequence). CDR3 length: 13 residues. Trimming cost V 5 bases and J 0 bases, with 7 bases left between them. The CDR3 spells CASSRSLNTEAFF. The CDR3 DNA reads TGTGCCAGCAGCCGGTCCTTGAACACTGAAGCTTTCTTT.

The chain combines TRBV18 with TRBJ1-4; possible D gene TRBD1, 5 bases. There are 15 residues in the CDR3. V lost 1 base, J lost 8 bases, and 14 bases lay in between. The V gene's germline CDR1 is KGHSH and CDR2 LQKENI. The CDR3 region has the DNA TGTGCCAGCTCACCACGTGGACTCGAGGGGGAAAAACTGTTTTTT. This translates into CASSPRGLEGEKLFF.

DNA for the CDR3: TGCGCCAGCAGCGGGGGGAACCCAGATACGCAGTATTTT. Its translation: CASSGGNPDTQYF. The chain is built from TRBV5-1 and TRBJ2-3, with D possibly TRBD2 on 6 matching bases. Per the germline V gene, CDR1 is SGHRS and CDR2 is YFSETQ. Trimming stripped 4 bases from V and 4 bases from J, with 10 bases between. The CDR3 loop spans 13 amino acids.